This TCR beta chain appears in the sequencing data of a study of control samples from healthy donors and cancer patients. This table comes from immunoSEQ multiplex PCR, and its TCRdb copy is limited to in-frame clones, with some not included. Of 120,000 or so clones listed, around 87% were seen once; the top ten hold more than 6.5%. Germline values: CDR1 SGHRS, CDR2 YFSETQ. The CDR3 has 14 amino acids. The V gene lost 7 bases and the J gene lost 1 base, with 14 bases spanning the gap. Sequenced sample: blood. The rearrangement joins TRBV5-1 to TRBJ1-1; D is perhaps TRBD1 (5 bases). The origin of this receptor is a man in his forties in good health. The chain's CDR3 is CASFRLGPNTEAFF. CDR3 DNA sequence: TGCGCCAGCTTCCGTTTGGGGCCGAACACTGAAGCTTTCTTT.